Detailed here is one T cell receptor (beta chain). Its specificity is not known. The authors made cDNA by 5'RACE with 10-nucleotide random UMIs. TCRdb re-derived calls from the 5' RACE reads in MiXCR, one entry per CDR3 protein. In the table there are tens of thousands of distinct CDR3 sequences, more than 20% of which are singletons. The CDR3 runs to 13 residues. The V and J ends lost 0 bases and 5 bases respectively, with 7 bases between them. Germline values: CDR1 SGHTA, CDR2 FQGTGA. This sample was taken from a study of neurological immune-mediated disorders. Described time point: technical triplicate 2. Unsorted libraries were generated from 2 million PBMCs held at -80 degrees C. Study conclusions and caveats: The level of TCR clonal expansion was highest in patients with HTLV-1-associated myelopathy and lowest in multiple sclerosis, where it fell below the level seen in healthy controls. TCR-beta repertoires seemed private in all groups, with no expanded CDR3 amino acid sequences shared.

This clonotype was obtained from a man aged 55 to 69 with HTLV-1-associated myelopathy (HAM/TSP). Source material: PBMCs. The J gene is TRBJ1-1, the V gene TRBV7-3; D is perhaps TRBD1 (6 bases). Written as DNA, the CDR3 is TGTGCCAGCAGCTTAACAGGACAGACTGAAGCTTTCTTT. As protein: CASSLTGQTEAFF.